This TCR beta chain is drawn from a study of early T cells in non-severe SARS-CoV-2 infection (dated by TCRdb to about 2021). At the level of the whole study: Bulk RNA from unsorted whole blood was used for TCR sequencing, so alpha and beta chains could not be paired.

Spanning cysteine to phenylalanine, the CDR3 consists of 16 amino acids. Only the CDR3 DNA is retained, 48 bases long and in frame from the first base. Between the V and J ends, shortened by 4 bases and 0 bases respectively, the junction contains 15 bases. The germline V gene gives CDR1 as SGHTA and CDR2 as FQGNSA. This was a case-control study nested in a cohort of healthcare workers in London, UK, who had nasopharyngeal swab PCR tests and blood samples taken every week. Healthcare workers were recruited during the week of the UK lockdown, between 23 and 31 March 2020, and followed weekly for up to roughly 15 weeks. Points the paper makes about the study in general: VDJdb matching was skewed toward anti-spike CD8 responses and likely underestimated virus-specific expansions, missing private and CD4 specificities.

Worth noting for this clonotype: Its binding antigen is unknown. Within one base of it there is no much larger clone, and no base qualities were kept.

Libraries were prepared through 5' RACE. Sequencer: NextSeq 500. The TCR library protocol attached unique molecular identifiers to individual cDNA molecules to correct for sequencing error and PCR bias. Sequencing covered both TCR alpha and beta chains, and within each sample the abundances of alpha and beta sequences were tightly co-correlated. Under the source paper's analysis protocol: Decombinator V4 was used to perform V gene, J gene and CDR3 annotation of TCR sequences. Expanded TCRs were defined as changing significantly between any two time points under a Poisson model with p below 0.0001. TCR abundances were normalised to the total number of TCRs sequenced in each sample and reported as counts per million. TRAV1-2 paired with TRAJ12, TRAJ20 or TRAJ33 defined MAIT TCRs, while TRAV10 paired with TRAJ18 defined iNKT TCRs. VDJdb, accessed 1 November 2021, was searched for CMV, EBV and SARS-CoV-2 annotated TCRs, excluding TCRs annotated for multiple antigens. TCRdb trimmed public reads at Q25 via fastp, called clones via MiXCR and kept in-frame beta chains. A single entry per CDR3 protein holds the most common genes and DNA from its merged rows. The V and J calls reflect TCRdb's pipeline rather than the authors' work. This sample holds tens of thousands of distinct CDR3 sequences; 14% were observed only once. Jointly, the top ten make up roughly 6% of the sample.

The specimen sequenced was whole blood. This TCR derives from an adult who was a healthcare worker with PCR-confirmed SARS-CoV-2 infection or an uninfected control (not recorded which). The sequence joins TRBV7-2 to TRBJ1-1; confidence is insufficient to name the D gene. Read as DNA, the sequence is TGTGCCAGCAGCTCTAGATTCCTGATAATGAACACTGAAGCTTTCTTT. This codes for CASSSRFLIMNTEAFF.